This T cell receptor (beta chain) was captured by sequencing in a study of blood T cell repertoires in COVID-19. Looking at the study overall: COVID-19 samples collected from the United States, Italy and Spain covered acute and convalescent phases. PBMCs, B-cell-depleted T cells, or T cells provided the cDNA or gDNA that made up the material.

In the authors' workflow: Estimation of nucleated cell counts was performed using reference gene primer amplification. Measured with immunoSEQ multiplex PCR; TCRdb has only the in-frame clones, and not every one. V and J calls and clone size are those listed in that table; D and trimming were worked out from the DNA. This sample carries roughly 250,000 clones, around nine tenths of them seen once, and the ten largest clones take 2.1%. The CDR3 has 13 amino acids. Germline assignment: CDR1 SGDLS and CDR2 YYNGEE. V gave up 0 bases and J gave up 1 base, with 4 bases separating them. The genes are TRBV9 and TRBJ1-2; D is undetermined. The TCR sequence derives from a woman aged 40 to 50 who had recovered from COVID-19. Sequenced material: peripheral blood. The CDR3 bases are TGTGCCAGCAGCGTAGCTAATAACTATGGCTACACCTTC. Translation gives CASSVANNYGYTF.